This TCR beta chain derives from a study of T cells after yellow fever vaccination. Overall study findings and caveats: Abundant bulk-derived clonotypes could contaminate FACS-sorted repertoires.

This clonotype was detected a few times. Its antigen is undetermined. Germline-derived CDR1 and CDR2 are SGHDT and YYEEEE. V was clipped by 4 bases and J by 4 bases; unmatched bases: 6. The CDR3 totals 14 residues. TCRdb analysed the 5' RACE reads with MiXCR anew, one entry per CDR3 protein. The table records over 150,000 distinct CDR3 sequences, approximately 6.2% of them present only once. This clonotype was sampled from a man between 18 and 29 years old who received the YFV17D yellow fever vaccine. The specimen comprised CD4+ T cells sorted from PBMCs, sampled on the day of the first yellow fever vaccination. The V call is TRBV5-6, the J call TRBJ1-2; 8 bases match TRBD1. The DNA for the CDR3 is TGTGCCAGCAGCGCGAGGACAGGGAGCTATGGCTACACCTTC. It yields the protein CASSARTGSYGYTF.